Included here is one T cell receptor beta chain sequence, with context. This clone was detected only a few times. The antigen it binds to is not known. No base quality values were provided; no much bigger clone lies one nucleotide off. These data come from a study of cytomegalovirus exposure and HLA in healthy donors (TCRdb year 2017). The study in broad terms: In an earlier analysis of around 540 of the donors, 250 to 350 Gb of sequence data and approximately 120 million unique TCR beta sequences from some 170 million T cells were reported. Approximately 330 gigabases of sequencing data and around 85 million unique TCR sequences made up an early release that covered several hundred HLA-typed donors. Of the roughly 400 genotyped donors, 65% to 90% fell in the genetic ancestry cluster associated with self-reported Caucasian donors. The study aimed to test whether cataloging public T cell receptors could reveal signatures of past pathogen exposure. The study profiled the T cell repertoires of fewer than 850 subjects by immunosequencing and related them to cytomegalovirus serostatus. In addition to the first cohort of 666 subjects, a separate validation cohort of 130 or so different subjects was used. The study combined high-throughput TCR immunosequencing, statistical association of individual TCRs with disease status, and machine learning to predict cytomegalovirus infection status. To study patterns of TCR occurrence, a later analysis re-analyzed previously published TCR beta repertoires from around 670 donors and added high-resolution HLA genotyping. In the later analysis, no new phenotypic data were used to find candidate immune exposures; instead, reliance was placed on TCR beta sequences and their occurrence across donors. An earlier analysis of several hundred of the donors applied high-throughput TCR beta sequencing to assess whether each TCR beta V gene segment acted as functional or pseudogenic. Alongside the repertoire data, information on donor age, sex, ethnicity and CMV serostatus was compiled. In a later genetic analysis, genome-wide SNP genotypes for about three fifths of the roughly 670 donors were used, and that subset was treated as a discovery cohort. Every discovery cohort repertoire had been produced on one sequencing platform. Both class I and class II loci were covered by HLA typing, at four-digit resolution. Typing coverage differed by locus: A, B, C, DRB1 and DQB1 were typed in roughly 620-640 donors, DQA1 in 522, DPA1 in 600 to 610, and DPB1 in just under 490. A handful of DR-DQ haplotypes were handled as single units for association and clustering because linkage in the cohort was strong. On average, around 200,000 unique TCR beta nucleotide sequences were sequenced per donor among 398 genotyped donors of the cohort, with about 17% of those sequences being non-productive. Beyond this particular receptor, the publication reports: Strong co-occurrence of HLA alleles, especially DR and DQ, made assigning TCR associations to individual alleles difficult. Roughly 17 rarely observed V segments, including chromosome 9 orphons, were excluded from the earlier analysis of about 610 of the donors because counts were too low. Across donors, most TCR sequences were observed very rarely, whereas some public TCRs were present in many individuals. A group of highly shared sequence variants was considered likely to be a technical artifact of the sequencing pipeline. A further reported finding was that TCR beta sequences accurately predicted the HLA-A and HLA-B alleles for most subjects in the first cohort. In this cohort, only TCR beta chains were sequenced, and detectable features were limited by the absence of alpha or paired-chain data. Compared with equally common non-associated chains, HLA-associated TCR beta chains in a later analysis were more clonally expanded and had lower generation probabilities. In vitro tests confirmed that three of the cytomegalovirus-associated TCR beta chains recognize cytomegalovirus antigens. A later analysis associated about 17,000 TCR beta sequences with specific HLA alleles at a false discovery rate of 0.05. Several of the top co-occurrence clusters appeared to be linked to parvovirus B19, influenza, CMV and Epstein-Barr virus, according to a later analysis. In a later analysis, the rate of TCR association differed among HLA loci, with DRB1 alleles having the most associated TCRs and HLA-C alleles having the fewest. The study listed approximately 150 TCR beta chains as associated with cytomegalovirus. The 87-base-pair reads could not distinguish some IMGT-functional V segments, including TRBV6-2 and TRBV6-3, so those segments were excluded. Sequencing depth was assumed to be roughly uniform across donors in the presence/absence analyses, though that assumption may not hold. A later analysis found that most CMV-associated TCR beta chains appeared HLA-restricted, with HLA associations seemingly driven largely by CMV exposure. For the cohort, immune exposure information was limited to CMV serostatus. An earlier analysis of approximately 540 of the donors showed that most TCR beta V segments appeared in productive rearrangements either about 90% or about 30% of the time, which broadly matched IMGT annotations. The classifier was reported to diagnose cytomegalovirus status with high specificity and sensitivity in both the original and validation cohorts. According to the authors, the approach could potentially be generalized to other disease states and immunological phenotypes. In a later genetic analysis, a missense DCLRE1C variant was associated with V-gene and J-gene trimming of TCR beta chains, and the association was replicated in an independent cohort. Correlated functional status among segregating V segments might reflect linkage disequilibrium, but an unknown experimental factor could not be ruled out. Because HLA typing was unavailable for some donors at each locus, only the typed subset was used in association tests. According to a later genetic analysis, donors in an Asian-associated ancestry cluster had fewer N-insertions in productive TCRs than the approximately 650-donor mean.

Library preparation used the immunoSEQ multiplex PCR assay. A mixture of 60 forward primers for TCR Vbeta segments and 13 reverse primers for TCR Jbeta segments was used in the multiplex PCR. The CDR3 region of rearranged TCR beta genes was amplified from genomic DNA with a multiplex PCR assay. The Illumina HiSeq System was used to sequence the amplified TCR beta libraries as 87-base-pair reads. The paper's data handling went like this. Across the 670 or so repertoires, a later analysis counted about 81 million unique TCR beta chains, some 11 million of which were shared by at least two donors. A nearest-neighbor algorithm error-corrected the raw reads and collapsed the reads into unique sequences, merging closely related sequences to remove PCR and sequencing errors. Alignment of CDR3 sequences to IMGT reference sequences was used to assign V, D and J gene segments. Each retained sequence needed at least a six-nucleotide match to both a V gene segment and a J gene segment. A rearrangement was called productive if the CDR3 had no stop codons and remained in frame with V and J, and every other rearrangement was called non-productive. CDR3 was defined according to IMGT convention as the region running from the second conserved V-encoded cysteine to the conserved J-encoded phenylalanine. In an earlier analysis of 500 to 650 of the donors, sequences lacking an unambiguous match to a single V gene segment were excluded. In an earlier analysis of some 590 of the donors, V segments were called functional above 56.7% productive rearrangements and were called segregating when the between-donor standard deviation exceeded 5%. A statistical classification framework was built for diagnosing cytomegalovirus status from the catalog of TCR beta chain sequences. In a later analysis, TCR nucleotide sequences were compared against IMGT/GENE-DB human TR gene sequences so that V and J genes could be assigned. Using the TCRdist pipeline, a later analysis assigned CDR3 sequences along with most-parsimonious VDJ recombination scenarios. In a later analysis, every TCR beta chain was defined by the combination of its CDR3 amino acid sequence and its V-gene family, and reads without a unique V-gene family were dropped. To address suspected cross-contamination and a sequencing artifact, a later analysis removed several hundred highly shared, low-generation-probability nucleotide sequences. A later analysis calculated a clonal expansion index for each public chain from normalized within-repertoire ranks of inferred template counts. In a later analysis, generation probabilities were computed using a VDJ recombination model fitted to out-of-frame rearrangements, and the results were checked against IGoR. In a later analysis, TCR-TCR, TCR-HLA and TCR-CMV co-occurrence was scored with hypergeometric tests, and a repertoire-size bias correction was applied to TCR pairs. To estimate false discovery rates, a later analysis permuted the HLA or CMV assignments 20 times. In a later analysis, co-occurring TCRs were grouped using DBSCAN, with TCRdist sequence similarity added in when clustering inside HLA-allele-positive subsets. For co-occurrence clustering, repertoires with fewer than 30,000 or more than 120,000 public chains were excluded, along with about five repertoires with anomalous nucleotide sharing. The table was pulled from immuneACCESS by TCRdb, which kept in-frame rearrangements only. Such tables lose some clones; where checked, under half of the loss comes from unresolved V genes, and the rest has no known cause. The V and J calls and clone size are taken from that table; D and trimming were inferred from the DNA. The sample table contains 160,000 or so clones; only one count was recorded for around four fifths of them. The top ten constitute roughly 1.5% of the sample.

The cohort consisted of 650 to 850 healthy bone marrow donors. Cohort members were all nominally healthy when sampled, although unrecorded immune exposures were likely present. The donor was CMV seronegative and was included in the group of 352 seronegative cohort members. A peripheral blood sample was provided by each donor, and peripheral blood mononuclear cells were used for TCR beta sequencing. Genomic DNA extraction from the blood cell samples was performed with the Qiagen DNeasy Blood Extraction Kit. The junction carries 14 bases between V and J, which are trimmed by 4 bases and 8 bases respectively. The CDR3 runs 14 residues from the cysteine to the phenylalanine. Only the CDR3 portion is preserved as DNA: 42 bases, with reading frame beginning at the first base. The germline V gene supplies CDR1 SNHLY and CDR2 FYNNEI.

This receptor chain uses TRBV2 and TRBJ1-4; no D gene call is confident. Sequenced input: PBMCs. The source is a woman under 40 in good health and CMV-seronegative. At the DNA level, the sequence is TGTGCCAGCAGTGCGGAGACGGTTGAAGAAAAACTGTTTTTT. It translates as CASSAETVEEKLFF.